This entry concerns a single TCR beta chain. Antigen: not known. The sample originates from a study of T cell responses to AZD1222 COVID-19 vaccine. Study results and caveats: Baseline seropositives among AZD1222 recipients totaled only five to seven. Two doses of AZD1222 preceded a rise in Spike-specific TCR breadth and depth.

The analysis combined second doses at about 4 or about 12 weeks. This table comes from immunoSEQ multiplex PCR, and its TCRdb copy is limited to in-frame clones, with some not included. The sample lists under 170,000 clones, roughly 90% occurring once. Sample: peripheral blood, taken 28 days after the second AZD1222 dose. This TCR was recovered from an adult who received the AZD1222 COVID-19 vaccine.

The CDR3 is CASSFPSGDEQYF. DNA for the CDR3: TGTGCCAGCAGCTTCCCCTCGGGGGACGAGCAGTACTTC. The genes are TRBV5-4 and TRBJ2-7; D may be TRBD2 (6 bases). Germline V gene lookup returns CDR1 SGHNT and CDR2 YYREEE (reference sequence). V lost 2 bases and J lost 5, with 11 bases in between. The CDR3 covers 13 residues.